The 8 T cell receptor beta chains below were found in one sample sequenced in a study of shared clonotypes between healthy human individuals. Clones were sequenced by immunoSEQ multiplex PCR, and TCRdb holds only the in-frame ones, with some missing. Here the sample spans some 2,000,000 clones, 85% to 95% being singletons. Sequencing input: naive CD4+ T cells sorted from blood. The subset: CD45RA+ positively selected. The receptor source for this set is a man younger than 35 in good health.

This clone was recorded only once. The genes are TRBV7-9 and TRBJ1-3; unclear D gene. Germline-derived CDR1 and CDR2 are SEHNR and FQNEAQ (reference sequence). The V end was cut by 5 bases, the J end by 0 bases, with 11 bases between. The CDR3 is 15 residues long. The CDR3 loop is CASSEDGSSGNTIYF. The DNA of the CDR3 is TGTGCCAGCAGCGAGGACGGTAGCTCTGGAAACACCATATATTTT.

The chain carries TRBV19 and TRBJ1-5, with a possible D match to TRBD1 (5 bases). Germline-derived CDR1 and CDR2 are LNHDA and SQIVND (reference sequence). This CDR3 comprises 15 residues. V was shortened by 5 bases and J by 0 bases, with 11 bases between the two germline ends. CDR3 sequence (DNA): TGTGCCAGTAGTGATGCTGGGGGTAGCAATCAGCCCCAGCATTTT. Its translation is CASSDAGGSNQPQHF.

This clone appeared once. The chain's CDR3 is CASSVETSGGGAKNIQYF. The DNA for the CDR3 is TGTGCCAGCAGTGTTGAGACTAGCGGGGGAGGAGCCAAAAACATTCAGTACTTC. The gene calls are TRBV6-1 and TRBJ2-4; 12 bases are shared with TRBD2. Germline lookup yields CDR1 MNHNS and CDR2 SASEGT. V was pared by 4 bases and J by 0 bases, with 7 bases of the junction left unmatched. CDR3 length equals 18 residues.

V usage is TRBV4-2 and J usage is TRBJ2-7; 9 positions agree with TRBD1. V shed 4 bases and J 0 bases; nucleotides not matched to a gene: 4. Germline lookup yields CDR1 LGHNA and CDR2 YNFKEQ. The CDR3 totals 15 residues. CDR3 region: CASSPGTGSSYEQYF. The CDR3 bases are TGTGCCAGCAGCCCCGGGACAGGGTCCTCCTACGAGCAGTACTTC.

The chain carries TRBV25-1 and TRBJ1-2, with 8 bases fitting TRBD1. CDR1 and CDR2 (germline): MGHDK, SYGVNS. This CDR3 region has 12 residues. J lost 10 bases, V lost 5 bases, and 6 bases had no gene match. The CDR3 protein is CASSTGQGPYTF. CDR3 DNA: TGTGCCAGCAGTACAGGACAGGGACCCTACACCTTC.

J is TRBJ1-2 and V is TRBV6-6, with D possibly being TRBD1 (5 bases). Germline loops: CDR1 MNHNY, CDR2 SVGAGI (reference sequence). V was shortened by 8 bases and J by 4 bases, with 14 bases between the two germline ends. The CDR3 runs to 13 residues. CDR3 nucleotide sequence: TGTGCCAGCTCCTCAGGGTTAGGCTATGGCTACACCTTC. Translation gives CASSSGLGYGYTF.

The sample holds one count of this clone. The CDR3 bases are TGTGCCAGCTCACCACATATCCAGGGGGGCCAGCCCCAGCATTTT. Its translation: CASSPHIQGGQPQHF. This chain joins TRBV18 and TRBJ1-5, with 7 bases lining up with TRBD1. Germline assignment: CDR1 KGHSH and CDR2 LQKENI. Trimming took 1 base from V and 7 from J; bases not matched to a gene: 7. The CDR3 totals 15 residues.

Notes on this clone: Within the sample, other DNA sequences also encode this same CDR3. The CDR3 spells CASHTGSSGNTIYF. DNA of the CDR3: TGCGCCAGCCACACGGGAAGCTCTGGAAACACCATATATTTT. This chain links TRBV5-1 with TRBJ1-3; D call uncertain. Germline V gene data show CDR1 as SGHRS and CDR2 as YFSETQ. This CDR3 contains 14 residues. Trimming shortened V by 7 bases and J by 0 bases, and 11 bases separated the two germline ends.